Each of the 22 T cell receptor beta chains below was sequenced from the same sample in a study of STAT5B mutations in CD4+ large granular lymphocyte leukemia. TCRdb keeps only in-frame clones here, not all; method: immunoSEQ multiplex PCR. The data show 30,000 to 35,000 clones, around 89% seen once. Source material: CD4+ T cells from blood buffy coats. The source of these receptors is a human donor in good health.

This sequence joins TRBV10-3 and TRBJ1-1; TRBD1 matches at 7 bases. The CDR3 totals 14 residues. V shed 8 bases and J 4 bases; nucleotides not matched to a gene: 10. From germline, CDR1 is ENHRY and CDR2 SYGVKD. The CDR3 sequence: CAIAGTATGTEAFF. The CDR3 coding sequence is TGTGCCATCGCCGGGACAGCCACGGGCACTGAAGCTTTCTTT.

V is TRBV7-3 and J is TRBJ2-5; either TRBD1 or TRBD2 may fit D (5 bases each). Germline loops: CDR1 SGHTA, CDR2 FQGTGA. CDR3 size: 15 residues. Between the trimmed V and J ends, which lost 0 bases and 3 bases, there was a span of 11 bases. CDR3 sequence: CASSLTGTLKETQYF. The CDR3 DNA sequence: TGTGCCAGCAGCTTAACGGGGACCCTAAAAGAGACCCAGTACTTC.

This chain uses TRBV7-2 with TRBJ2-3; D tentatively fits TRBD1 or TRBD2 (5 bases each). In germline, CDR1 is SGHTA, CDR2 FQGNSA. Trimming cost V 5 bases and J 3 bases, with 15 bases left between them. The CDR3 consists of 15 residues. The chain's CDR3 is CASSPSYGGTDTQYF. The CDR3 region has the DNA TGTGCCAGCAGCCCGTCGTATGGGGGTACAGATACGCAGTATTTT.

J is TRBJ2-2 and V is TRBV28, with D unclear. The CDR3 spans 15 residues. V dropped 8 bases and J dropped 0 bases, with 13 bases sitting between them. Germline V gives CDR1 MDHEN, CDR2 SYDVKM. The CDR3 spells CASEPMLANTGELFF. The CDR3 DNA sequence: TGTGCCAGCGAACCTATGTTGGCGAACACCGGGGAGCTGTTTTTT.

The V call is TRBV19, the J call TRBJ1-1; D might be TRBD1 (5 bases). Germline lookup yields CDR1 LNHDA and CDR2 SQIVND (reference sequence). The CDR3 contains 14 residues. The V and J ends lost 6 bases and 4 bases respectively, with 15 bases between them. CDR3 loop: CASSRYAGGTEAFF. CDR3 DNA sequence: TGTGCCAGTAGCCGCTACGCGGGGGGCACTGAAGCTTTCTTT. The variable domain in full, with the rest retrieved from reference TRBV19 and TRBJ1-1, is DGGITQSPKYLFRKEGQNVTLSCEQNLNHDAMYWYRQDPGQGLRLIYYSQIVNDFQKGDIAEGYSVSREKKESFPLTVTSAQKNPTAFYLCASSRYAGGTEAFFGQGTRLTVV.

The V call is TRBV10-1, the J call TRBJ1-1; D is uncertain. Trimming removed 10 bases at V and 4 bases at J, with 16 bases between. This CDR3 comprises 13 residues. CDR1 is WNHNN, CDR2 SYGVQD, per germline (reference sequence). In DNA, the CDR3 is TGCGCCACCTCCTTCCCGGGGAGCACTGAAGCTTTCTTT. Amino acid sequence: CATSFPGSTEAFF.

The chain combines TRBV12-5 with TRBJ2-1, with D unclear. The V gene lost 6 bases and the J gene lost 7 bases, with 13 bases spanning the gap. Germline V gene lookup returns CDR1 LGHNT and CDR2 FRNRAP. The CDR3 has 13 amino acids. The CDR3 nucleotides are TGTGCTAGTGGCCCCGGGTGGGGAAATGAGCAGTTCTTC. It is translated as CASGPGWGNEQFF.

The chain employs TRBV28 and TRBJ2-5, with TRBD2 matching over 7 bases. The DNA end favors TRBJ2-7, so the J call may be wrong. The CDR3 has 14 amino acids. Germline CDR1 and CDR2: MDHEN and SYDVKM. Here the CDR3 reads CASSLPSGSYEQYF. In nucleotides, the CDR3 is TGTGCCAGCAGTTTACCTAGCGGCTCCTACGAGCAGTACTTC.

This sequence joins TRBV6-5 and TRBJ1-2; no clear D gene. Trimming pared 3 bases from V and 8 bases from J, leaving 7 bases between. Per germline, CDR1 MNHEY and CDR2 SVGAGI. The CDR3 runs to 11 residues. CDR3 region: CASSYQRGYTF. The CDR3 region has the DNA TGTGCCAGCAGTTATCAGAGGGGCTACACCTTC.

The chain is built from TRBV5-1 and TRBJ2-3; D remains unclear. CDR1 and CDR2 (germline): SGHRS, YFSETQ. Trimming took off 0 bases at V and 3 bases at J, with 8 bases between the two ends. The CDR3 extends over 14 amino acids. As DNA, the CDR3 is TGCGCCAGCAGCTTGGCGGGTCCTACAGATACGCAGTATTTT. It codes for CASSLAGPTDTQYF.

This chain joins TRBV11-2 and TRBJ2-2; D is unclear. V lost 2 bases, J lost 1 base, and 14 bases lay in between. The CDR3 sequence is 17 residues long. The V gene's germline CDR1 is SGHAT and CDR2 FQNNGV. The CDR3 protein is CASSLRLGTLNTGELFF. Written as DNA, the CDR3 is TGTGCCAGCAGCTTAAGACTCGGTACGCTGAACACCGGGGAGCTGTTTTTT.

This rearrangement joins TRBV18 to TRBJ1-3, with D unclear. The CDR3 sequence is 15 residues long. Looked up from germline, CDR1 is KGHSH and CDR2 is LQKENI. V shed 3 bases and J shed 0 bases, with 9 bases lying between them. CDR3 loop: CASSPDGSSGNTIYF. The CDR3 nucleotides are TGTGCCAGCTCACCCGACGGAAGCTCTGGAAACACCATATATTTT.

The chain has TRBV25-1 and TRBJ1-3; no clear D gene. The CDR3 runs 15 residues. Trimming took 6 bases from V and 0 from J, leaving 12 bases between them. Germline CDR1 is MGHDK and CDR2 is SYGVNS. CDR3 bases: TGTGCCAGCAGAGGACTCCCGAGCTCTGGAAACACCATATATTTT. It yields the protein CASRGLPSSGNTIYF. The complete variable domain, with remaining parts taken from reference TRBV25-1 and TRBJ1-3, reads EADIYQTPRYLVIGTGKKITLECSQTMGHDKMYWYQQDPGMELHLIHYSYGVNSTEKGDLSSESTVSRIRTEHFPLTLESARPSHTSQYLCASRGLPSSGNTIYFGEGSWLTVV.

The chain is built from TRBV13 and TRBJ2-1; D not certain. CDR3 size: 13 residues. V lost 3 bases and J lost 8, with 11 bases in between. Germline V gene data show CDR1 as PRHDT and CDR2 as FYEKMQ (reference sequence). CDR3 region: CASSFKRAHEQFF. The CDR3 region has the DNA TGTGCCAGCAGCTTCAAACGGGCCCATGAGCAGTTCTTC.

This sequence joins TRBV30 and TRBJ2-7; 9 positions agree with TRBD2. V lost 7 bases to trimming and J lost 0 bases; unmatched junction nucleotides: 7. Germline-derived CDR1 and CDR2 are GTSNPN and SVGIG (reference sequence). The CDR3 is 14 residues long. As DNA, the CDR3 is TGTGCCTTCGAAGCTAGCGGGATCTCCTACGAGCAGTACTTC. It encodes CAFEASGISYEQYF.

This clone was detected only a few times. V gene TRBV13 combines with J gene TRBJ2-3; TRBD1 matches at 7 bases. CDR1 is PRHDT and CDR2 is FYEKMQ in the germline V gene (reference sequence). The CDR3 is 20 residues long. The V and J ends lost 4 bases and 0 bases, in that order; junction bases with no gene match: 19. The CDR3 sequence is CASSSPRLDRTETSTDTQYF. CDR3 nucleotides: TGTGCCAGCAGCTCCCCCCGGTTGGACAGGACAGAGACTAGCACAGATACGCAGTATTTT.

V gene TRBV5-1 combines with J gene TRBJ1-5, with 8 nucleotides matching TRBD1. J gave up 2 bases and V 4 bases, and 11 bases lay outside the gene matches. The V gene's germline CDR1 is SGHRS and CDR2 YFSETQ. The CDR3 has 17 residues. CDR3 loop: CASSQGQGDMGNQPQHF. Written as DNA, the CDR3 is TGCGCCAGCAGCCAAGGACAGGGAGATATGGGCAATCAGCCCCAGCATTTT.

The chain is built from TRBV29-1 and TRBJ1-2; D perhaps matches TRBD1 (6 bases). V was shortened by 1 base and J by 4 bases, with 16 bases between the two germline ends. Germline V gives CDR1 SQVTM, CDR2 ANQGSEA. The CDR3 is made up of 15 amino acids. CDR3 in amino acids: CSVEGQGNLFYGYTF. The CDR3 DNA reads TGCAGCGTTGAAGGCCAGGGGAATTTATTCTATGGCTACACCTTC.

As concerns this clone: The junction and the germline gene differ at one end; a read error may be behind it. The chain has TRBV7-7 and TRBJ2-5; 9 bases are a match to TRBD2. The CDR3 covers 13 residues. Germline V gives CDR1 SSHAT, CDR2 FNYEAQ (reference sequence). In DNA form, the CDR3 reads TGTGCTAGCAGCTTAGCGGGGGTACAGACCCAGTACTTC. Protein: CASSLAGVQTQYF.

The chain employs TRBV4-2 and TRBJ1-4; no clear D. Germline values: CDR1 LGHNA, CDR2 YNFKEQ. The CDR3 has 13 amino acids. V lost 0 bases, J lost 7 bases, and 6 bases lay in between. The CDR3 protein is CASSQDQSEKLFF. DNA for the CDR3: TGTGCCAGCAGCCAAGATCAGTCTGAAAAACTGTTTTTT.

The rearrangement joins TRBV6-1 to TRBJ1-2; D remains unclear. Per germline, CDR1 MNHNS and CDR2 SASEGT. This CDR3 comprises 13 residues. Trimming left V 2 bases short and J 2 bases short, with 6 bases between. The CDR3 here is CASSENKNYGYTF. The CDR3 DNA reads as TGTGCCAGCAGTGAAAACAAGAACTATGGCTACACCTTC.

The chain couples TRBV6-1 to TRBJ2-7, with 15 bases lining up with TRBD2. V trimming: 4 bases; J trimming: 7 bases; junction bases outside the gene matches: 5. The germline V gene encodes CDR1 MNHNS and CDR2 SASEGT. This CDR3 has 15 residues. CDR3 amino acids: CASSARTSGRGEQYF. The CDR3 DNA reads TGTGCCAGCAGTGCGAGGACTAGCGGGAGGGGTGAGCAGTACTTC.